The rows below give T cell receptor beta chains drawn from one sample of a study of blood T cell repertoires in COVID-19. Assay: immunoSEQ multiplex PCR; the TCRdb copy retains only in-frame clones and omits some. The data hold roughly 180,000 clones, with approximately 90% observed a single time. The sequenced sample was peripheral blood. The receptor set was obtained from a woman under 40 with active or convalescent COVID-19. CDR3s include the opening cysteine and the closing phenylalanine or tryptophan. D genes are given only for firm matches. Size values are once, few and many counts, or a class for expanded clones, and some rows have none.

-	TRBV14	TRBJ2-1	-	CASSPSLSLYNEQFF	TGTGCCAGCAGCCCGAGTCTTTCACTGTACAATGAGCAGTTCTTC
-	TRBV29-1	TRBJ1-2	-	CSVEEAANYGYTF	TGCAGCGTTGAAGAGGCAGCGAACTATGGCTACACCTTC
-	TRBV4-2	TRBJ2-7	-	CASSQEREVYEQYF	TGTGCCAGCAGCCAAGAGAGGGAGGTCTACGAGCAGTACTTC
-	TRBV11-3	TRBJ1-2	TRBD1	CASSLGALGTAYGYTF	TGTGCCAGCAGCTTAGGCGCTTTAGGGACAGCTTATGGCTACACCTTC
-	TRBV7-9	TRBJ2-7	-	CASSQETTSQWQYF	TGTGCCAGCAGCCAAGAAACTACTAGTCAGTGGCAGTACTTC
-	TRBV19	TRBJ2-1	-	CASSSGYSYNEQFF	TGTGCCAGTAGTAGCGGATACTCCTACAATGAGCAGTTCTTC
once	TRBV25-1	TRBJ2-5	-	CASSERGLSGETQYF	TGTGCCAGCAGTGAACGGGGGTTGTCTGGGGAGACCCAGTACTTC
-	TRBV20-1	TRBJ2-4	-	CSASGAGIKNIQYF	TGCAGTGCTAGTGGGGCGGGAATCAAAAACATTCAGTACTTC
-	TRBV6-2/TRBV6-3	TRBJ1-2	-	CASSNREGGNYGYTF	TGTGCCAGCAGTAACAGGGAAGGCGGTAACTATGGCTACACCTTC
-	TRBV19	TRBJ1-1	-	CASSTQMNTEAFF	TGTGCCAGTAGTACACAGATGAACACTGAAGCTTTCTTT
-	TRBV10-2	TRBJ1-1	-	CASSAVNTEAFF	TGCGCCAGCAGCGCGGTGAACACTGAAGCTTTCTTT
-	TRBV6-5	TRBJ2-3	-	CASSRAGTDTQYF	TGTGCCAGCAGCAGGGCGGGCACAGATACGCAGTATTTT
-	TRBV3-1/TRBV3-2	TRBJ2-2	TRBD1	CASSRWDRGRTGELFF	TGTGCCAGCAGCCGTTGGGACAGGGGGCGCACCGGGGAGCTGTTTTTT
-	TRBV28	TRBJ1-1	-	CASMTAMNTEAFF	TGTGCCAGCATGACAGCTATGAACACTGAAGCTTTCTTT
-	TRBV5-1	TRBJ2-1	TRBD2	CASSLEAGGPYNEQFF	TGCGCCAGCAGCTTGGAGGCGGGGGGCCCATACAATGAGCAGTTCTTC
-	TRBV15	TRBJ1-5	-	CATSRERGLSQPQHF	TGTGCCACCAGCAGAGAAAGGGGACTGAGTCAGCCCCAGCATTTT
-	TRBV30	TRBJ2-3	TRBD1	CAWRRAGTGGVDTQYF	TGTGCCTGGAGGAGAGCCGGGACAGGGGGCGTAGATACGCAGTATTTT
many	TRBV7-9	TRBJ1-2	-	CASSNQGYGYTF	TGTGCCAGCAGCAACCAGGGTTATGGCTACACCTTC
-	TRBV19	TRBJ2-5	-	CASTLVYSRLETQYF	TGTGCCAGTACCCTCGTGTATAGTCGTTTAGAGACCCAGTACTTC
-	TRBV5-5	TRBJ2-6	TRBD1	CASSLTGGSAGANVLTF	TGTGCCAGCAGCTTAACAGGGGGCTCGGCTGGGGCCAACGTCCTGACTTTC
-	TRBV14	TRBJ2-3	-	CASSQPTDTQYF	TGTGCCAGCAGCCAACCGACAGATACGCAGTATTTT
few	TRBV24-1	TRBJ1-1	-	CATRRGQMNTEAFF	TGTGCCACCAGAAGGGGACAAATGAACACTGAAGCTTTCTTT
-	TRBV6-2/TRBV6-3	TRBJ2-7	TRBD1	CASSYTQTGVTPYEQYF	TGTGCCAGCAGTTATACCCAGACAGGGGTAACCCCCTACGAGCAGTACTTC
-	TRBV4-1	TRBJ1-4	TRBD1	CASSQSGQGVETLFF	TGCGCCAGCAGCCAGTCGGGACAGGGAGTTGAAACACTGTTTTTT
few	TRBV4-2	TRBJ1-1	-	CASSQDLTRNTEAFF	TGTGCCAGCAGCCAAGATCTCACCAGGAACACTGAAGCTTTCTTT
-	TRBV4-1	TRBJ1-2	-	CASSQVGHLYGYTF	TGCGCCAGCAGCCAAGTGGGACACCTCTATGGCTACACCTTC
-	TRBV27	TRBJ1-2	TRBD1	CASIQTGAYGYTF	TGTGCCAGCATCCAGACAGGGGCTTATGGCTACACCTTC
once	TRBV6-6	TRBJ2-7	-	CASSSGHSYEQYF	TGTGCCAGCAGTTCAGGACATTCCTACGAGCAGTACTTC
-	TRBV5-1	TRBJ1-1	TRBD1	CASSPGQGGTEAFF	TGCGCCAGCAGCCCGGGACAGGGGGGAACTGAAGCTTTCTTT
-	TRBV9	TRBJ1-1	TRBD1	CASSPRAQGAGEAFF	TGTGCCAGCAGCCCCCGGGCCCAGGGGGCCGGCGAGGCTTTCTTT
-	TRBV10-2	TRBJ1-2	TRBD1	CASSPRDRGLPSYGYTF	TGCGCCAGCAGCCCCCGGGACAGGGGTCTTCCCTCCTATGGCTACACCTTC
-	TRBV15	TRBJ1-1	-	CATSTGGTEAFF	TGTGCCACCAGCACCGGGGGCACTGAAGCTTTCTTT
-	TRBV6-5	TRBJ1-4	TRBD1	CASSYARQGNEKLFF	TGTGCCAGCAGTTACGCCAGACAGGGTAATGAAAAACTGTTTTTT
-	TRBV6-5	TRBJ1-2	TRBD1	CASKGSQGAYGYTF	TGTGCCAGCAAAGGGAGTCAGGGGGCATATGGCTACACCTTC
-	TRBV12-2	TRBJ2-5	-	CASRLGEGNVQQETQYF	TGTGCAAGTCGCTTAGGAGAGGGAAATGTACAACAAGAGACCCAGTACTTC
once	TRBV18	TRBJ1-1	-	CASSPLLNTEAFF	TGTGCCAGCTCACCACTCTTGAACACTGAAGCTTTCTTT
-	TRBV11-2	TRBJ1-1	-	CASSSYGPRGTEAFF	TGTGCCAGCAGCTCATACGGGCCTCGGGGCACTGAAGCTTTCTTT